The following is a T cell receptor (beta chain) sequence with its context. Antigen specificity is unknown. The data derive from a study of cytomegalovirus exposure and HLA in healthy donors. Study outcomes and limitations: For presence/absence analyses, sequencing depth was assumed to be roughly uniform across donors.

PCR employed 60 Vbeta and 13 Jbeta primers. The repertoire was sequenced with immunoSEQ multiplex PCR; TCRdb's copy has only in-frame clones and lacks some. This sample has roughly 130,000 clones; 78% occur once, and the top ten carry approximately 1.7%. The CDR3 length is 13 residues. Germline V gene lookup returns CDR1 SNHLY and CDR2 FYNNEI. Unmatched junction bases numbered 8, after V lost 8 bases and J lost 6 bases. The clonotype originates from a woman aged 40 to 55 in good health and CMV-seronegative. Material for sequencing was PBMCs. This chain uses TRBV2 with TRBJ2-7; 9 bases fit TRBD1. The CDR3 loop reads CASSGTGIFEQYF. The CDR3 DNA sequence: TGTGCCAGCTCCGGGACAGGGATATTCGAGCAGTACTTC.